Below are 8 T cell receptor beta chains sequenced from a single sample in a study of cytomegalovirus exposure and HLA in healthy donors. Primers included in the PCR were 60 Vbeta and 13 Jbeta primers. The assay was immunoSEQ multiplex PCR, and TCRdb's table has in-frame clones only and misses some. The data show around 190,000 clones, more than 65% seen once. The sequencing sample was made of PBMCs. The receptors originated from a man in his forties or fifties in good health and CMV-seropositive.

V usage is TRBV7-6 and J usage is TRBJ2-5; D remains unclear. CDR1 is SGHVS and CDR2 is FNYEAQ in the germline V gene. CDR3 length equals 15 residues. Trimming removed 1 base at V and 9 bases at J, with 18 bases between. The CDR3 DNA reads as TGTGCCAGCAGCTTAGGGGCCATTAGTTCTGAATCCCAGTACTTC. Protein: CASSLGAISSESQYF.

This clone came up once. The V call is TRBV6-1, the J call TRBJ2-7; 7 nucleotides match TRBD1. V shed 6 bases, J shed 9 bases, and the junction held 8 bases outside the gene matches. The germline V gene encodes CDR1 MNHNS and CDR2 SASEGT. The CDR3 is 12 amino acids. The CDR3 reads CASRTQGTVQYF. The CDR3 DNA follows: TGTGCCAGCAGGACACAGGGGACGGTGCAGTACTTC.

This chain uses TRBV2 with TRBJ2-5; TRBD1 matches 7 bases. Germline CDR1 and CDR2: SNHLY and FYNNEI. Trimming cost V 4 bases and J 1 base; bases outside gene matches: 3. This CDR3 has 14 amino acids. The CDR3 here is CASSGQGPQETQYF. CDR3 DNA: TGTGCCAGCAGTGGACAGGGCCCCCAAGAGACCCAGTACTTC.

This clone was counted a single time. The chain is built from TRBV5-1 and TRBJ2-7; 7 nucleotides agree with TRBD1. This CDR3 contains 13 residues. The ends lost 4 bases at V and 5 bases at J; junction bases unmatched: 6. Per the germline V gene, CDR1 is SGHRS and CDR2 is YFSETQ. The CDR3 region is CASSPGDSDEQYF. CDR3 nucleotides: TGCGCCAGCAGCCCCGGGGACAGCGACGAGCAGTACTTC.

In its sample, this clone was seen a few times. V usage is TRBV7-3 and J usage is TRBJ2-7; weak D call: TRBD2 (6 bases). CDR1 and CDR2 from the germline V gene are SGHTA and FQGTGA. V lost 1 base and J 7 bases, leaving 11 bases between the germline ends. This CDR3 has 13 residues. The chain's CDR3 is CASSLMEGGEQYF. The CDR3 DNA reads TGTGCCAGCAGCTTAATGGAGGGCGGAGAGCAGTACTTC.

This clone appeared a single time. The chain carries TRBV6-5 and TRBJ2-5; a possible D gene is TRBD1 (6 bases). With 8 bases removed from V and 0 bases from J, the gap between germline ends came to 13 bases. This CDR3 region has 14 residues. Germline-derived CDR1 and CDR2 are MNHEY and SVGAGI. This chain's CDR3 is CASSPRTDQETQYF. The CDR3 DNA is TGTGCCAGCTCGCCGCGGACAGACCAAGAGACCCAGTACTTC.

This chain uses TRBV28 with TRBJ1-1; D perhaps matches TRBD1 (5 bases). The germline V gene encodes CDR1 MDHEN and CDR2 SYDVKM. The V end was cut by 8 bases, the J end by 3 bases, with 25 bases between. This CDR3 contains 17 residues. DNA of the CDR3: TGTGCCAGCGGGCAGCTCAGGGACGGTTGGGAGGACACTGAAGCTTTCTTT. Amino acids: CASGQLRDGWEDTEAFF.

The J gene is TRBJ2-4, the V gene TRBV2; 9 bases match TRBD2. The CDR3 sequence is 14 residues long. CDR1 and CDR2 (germline): SNHLY, FYNNEI. V was clipped by 3 bases and J by 16 bases; unmatched bases: 13. This CDR3 is CASSEFGAGGPLYF. The CDR3 nucleotides are TGTGCCAGCAGTGAGTTCGGGGCGGGGGGGCCGCTCTACTTC.